These T cell receptor beta chains were read from a single sample in a study of shared clonotypes between healthy human individuals. Measured with immunoSEQ multiplex PCR; TCRdb has only the in-frame clones, and not every one. The sample holds around 750,000 clones, about 74% seen once. The source material was memory CD4+ T cells sorted from blood. Receptors were obtained from a woman in her twenties or thirties in good health. The CDR3 runs from the conserved cysteine through the conserved F or W. D genes are given only for firm matches. Clone sizes are given selectively: once, few, many, or a class where the clone is expanded.

d_gene | j_gene | v_gene | abundance | CDR3aa | CDR3nt
. | TRBJ2-3 | TRBV28 | . | CASSWREAQYF | TGTGCCAGCAGTTGGAGGGAGGCGCAGTATTTT
. | TRBJ2-1 | TRBV5-1 | . | CASSLDRSSYDEQFF | TGCGCCAGCAGCCTAGACAGGAGCTCCTACGATGAGCAGTTCTTC
. | TRBJ2-7 | TRBV7-2 | . | CASSFRSTYEQYF | TGTGCCAGCAGCTTTCGGAGCACCTACGAGCAGTACTTC
TRBD2 | TRBJ2-2 | TRBV4-2 | . | CASSPLLAGEGELFF | TGTGCCAGCAGCCCCTTACTAGCGGGAGAGGGGGAGCTGTTTTTT
. | TRBJ1-5 | TRBV5-1 | many | CASSPGGFGGDQPQHF | TGCGCCAGCAGCCCTGGGGGTTTTGGGGGAGATCAGCCCCAGCATTTT
TRBD2 | TRBJ2-7 | TRBV15 | . | CATNTSTGLAGFYEQYF | TGTGCCACCAACACGAGTACCGGACTAGCGGGGTTCTACGAGCAGTACTTC
TRBD2 | TRBJ2-2 | TRBV19 | . | CASSPGLGRSGELFF | TGTGCCAGTAGCCCGGGACTAGGACGATCCGGGGAGCTGTTTTTT
. | TRBJ1-2 | TRBV9 | few | CASSPSPGGNYGYTF | TGTGCCAGCAGCCCGAGCCCCGGGGGAAACTATGGCTACACCTTC
. | TRBJ1-2 | TRBV30 | . | CAWSVGGGGYTF | TGTGCCTGGAGTGTTGGTGGGGGCGGCTACACCTTC
. | TRBJ2-7 | TRBV11-3 | . | CASSSSPGNEQYF | TGTGCCAGCAGCTCCTCGCCTGGCAACGAGCAGTACTTC
TRBD2 | TRBJ2-1 | TRBV19 | few | CASSSSIAGVNEQFF | TGTGCCAGTAGTTCCTCAATAGCGGGAGTCAATGAGCAGTTCTTC
. | TRBJ1-1 | TRBV11-2 | once | CASRRNTGGNTEAFF | TGTGCCAGCCGCCGCAATACGGGAGGGAACACTGAAGCTTTCTTT
TRBD2 | TRBJ2-1 | TRBV7-3 | . | CASGIRGGFESTEQFF | TGTGCCAGCGGTATAAGGGGAGGGTTCGAGAGTACTGAGCAGTTCTTC
. | TRBJ2-1 | TRBV5-1 | . | CASSLAGSAGGYNEQFF | TGCGCCAGCAGCTTGGCCGGTAGCGCAGGGGGGTACAATGAGCAGTTCTTC
TRBD1 | TRBJ1-1 | TRBV18 | . | CASSPLQGASTEAFF | TGTGCCAGCTCACCCTTACAGGGGGCAAGCACTGAAGCTTTCTTT
. | TRBJ2-4 | TRBV2 | . | CASSRIAKNIQYF | TGTGCCAGCAGTCGGATAGCCAAAAACATTCAGTACTTC